Listed below are T cell receptor beta chains from one sample, sequenced in a study of shared clonotypes between healthy human individuals. Assay: immunoSEQ multiplex PCR; the TCRdb copy retains only in-frame clones and omits some. This repertoire shows 1.5 million to 2.5 million clones, about 95% found once; its top ten account for roughly 1.2%. The specimen was naive CD8+ T cells sorted from blood. These receptors all come from a man aged 18 to 30 in good health. CDR3s leave out the opening cysteine and the closing phenylalanine or tryptophan.

V gene	CDR3 length	J gene	CDR3 protein
TRBV27	13	TRBJ2-5	ASRTDRDLHETQY
TRBV11-2	11	TRBJ2-7	ASSLRAAYEQY
TRBV7-9	12	TRBJ1-2	ASSLGDNFYGYT
TRBV28	14	TRBJ2-7	ASTGAGQVGPYEQY
TRBV5-8	12	TRBJ1-2	ASSLVAGAYGYT
TRBV13	13	TRBJ2-3	ASSPSPGAGDTQY
TRBV9	11	TRBJ1-6	ASGTGDNSPLH
TRBV7-9	14	TRBJ2-2	ASSLKGDYNTGELF
TRBV5-4	11	TRBJ1-1	ASSLRGVPEAF
TRBV1	13	TRBJ1-2	TSSQLDRGDYGYT
TRBV6-1	13	TRBJ2-7	ASRDVWQGGREQY
TRBV5-1	14	TRBJ2-7	ASSSAGGDSSSEQY
TRBV5-1	13	TRBJ2-3	ASSRVASVADTQY
TRBV5-1	16	TRBJ2-2	ASSLATSGGPHTGELF
TRBV27	14	TRBJ1-1	ASSLSVTGPVTEAF
TRBV10-3	12	TRBJ2-7	AISESGQSYEQY
TRBV4-1	14	TRBJ1-2	ASSQEGAPGDYGYT